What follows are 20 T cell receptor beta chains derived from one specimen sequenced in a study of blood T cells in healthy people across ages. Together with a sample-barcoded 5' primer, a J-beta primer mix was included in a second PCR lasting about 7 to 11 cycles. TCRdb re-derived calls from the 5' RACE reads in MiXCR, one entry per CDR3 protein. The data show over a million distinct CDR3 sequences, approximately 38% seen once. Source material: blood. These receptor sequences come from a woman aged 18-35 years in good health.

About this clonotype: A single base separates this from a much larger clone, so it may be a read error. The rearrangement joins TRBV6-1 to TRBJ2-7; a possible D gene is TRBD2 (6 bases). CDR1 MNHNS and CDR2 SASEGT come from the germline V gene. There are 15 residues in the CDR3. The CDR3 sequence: CACSEAGLRSYEQYF. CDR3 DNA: TGTGCCTGCAGTGAGGCGGGACTCCGATCCTACGAGCAGTACTTC.

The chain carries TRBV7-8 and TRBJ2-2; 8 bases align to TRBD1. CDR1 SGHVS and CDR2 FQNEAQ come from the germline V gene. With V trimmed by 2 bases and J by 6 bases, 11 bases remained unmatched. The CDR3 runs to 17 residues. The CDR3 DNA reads TGTGCCAGCAGCTTACAGACAGGGGCGATAAGTGCCGGGGAGCTGTTTTTT. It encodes CASSLQTGAISAGELFF. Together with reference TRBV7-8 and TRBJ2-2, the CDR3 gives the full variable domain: GAGVSQSPRYKVAKRGQDVALRCDPISGHVSLFWYQQALGQGPEFLTYFQNEAQLDKSGLPSDRFFAERPEGSVSTLKIQRTQQEDSAVYLCASSLQTGAISAGELFFGEGSRLTVL.

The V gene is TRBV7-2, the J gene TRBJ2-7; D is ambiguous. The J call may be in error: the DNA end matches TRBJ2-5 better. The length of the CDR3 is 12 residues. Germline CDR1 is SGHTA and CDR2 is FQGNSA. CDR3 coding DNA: TGTGCCAGCAGCTCAGTAAGCGAGACCCAGTACTTC. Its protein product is CASSSVSETQYF.

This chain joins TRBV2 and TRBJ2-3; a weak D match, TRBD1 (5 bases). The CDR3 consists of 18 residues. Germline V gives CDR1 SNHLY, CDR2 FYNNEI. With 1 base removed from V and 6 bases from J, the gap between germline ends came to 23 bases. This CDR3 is CASSEGVGTTLSGDTQYF. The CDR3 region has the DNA TGTGCCAGCAGTGAAGGGGTGGGCACCACACTCTCAGGGGATACGCAGTATTTT.

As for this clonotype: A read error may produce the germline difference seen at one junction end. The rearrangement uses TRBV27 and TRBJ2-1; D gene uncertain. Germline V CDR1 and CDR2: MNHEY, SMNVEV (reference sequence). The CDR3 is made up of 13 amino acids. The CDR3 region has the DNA TGTGCCAGCAGTGTATCGATTATAAATGAGCAGTTCTTC. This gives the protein CASSVSIINEQFF.

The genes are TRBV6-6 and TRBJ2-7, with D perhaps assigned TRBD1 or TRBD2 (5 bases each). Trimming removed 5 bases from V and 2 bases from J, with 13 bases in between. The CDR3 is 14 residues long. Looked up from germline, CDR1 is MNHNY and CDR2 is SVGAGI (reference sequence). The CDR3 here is CASSRGGYTYEQYF. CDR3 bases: TGTGCCAGCAGTCGTGGGGGTTACACCTACGAGCAGTACTTC.

The CDR3 loop reads CATRGTAGNTGELFF. The CDR3, as DNA: TGTGCCACAAGGGGCACCGCAGGAAACACCGGGGAGCTGTTTTTT. The gene calls are TRBV10-3 and TRBJ2-2; D possibly corresponds to TRBD1 (5 bases). Germline CDR1 and CDR2: ENHRY and SYGVKD. V was clipped by 10 bases and J by 2 bases, with 17 bases between them. There are 15 residues in the CDR3.

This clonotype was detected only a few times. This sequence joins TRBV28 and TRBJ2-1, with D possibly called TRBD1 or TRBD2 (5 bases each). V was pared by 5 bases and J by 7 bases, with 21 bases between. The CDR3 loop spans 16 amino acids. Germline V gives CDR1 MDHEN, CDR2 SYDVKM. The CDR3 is CASSIIPRGLSNEQFF. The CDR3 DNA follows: TGTGCCAGCAGTATTATTCCCCGGGGCCTGAGTAATGAGCAGTTCTTC.

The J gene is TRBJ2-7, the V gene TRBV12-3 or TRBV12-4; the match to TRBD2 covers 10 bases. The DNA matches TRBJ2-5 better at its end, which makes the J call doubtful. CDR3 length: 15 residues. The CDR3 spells CASSLAAGGRETQYF. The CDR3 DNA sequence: TGTGCCAGCAGTTTAGCAGCGGGGGGGCGGGAGACCCAGTACTTC.

The CDR3 protein is CSARSRADNTDTQYF. The CDR3 bases are TGCAGTGCTAGGTCTCGGGCAGATAACACAGATACGCAGTATTTT. The chain couples TRBV20-1 to TRBJ2-3; no definite D call. The CDR3 length is 15 residues. CDR1 DFQATT and CDR2 SNEGSKA come from the germline V gene (reference sequence). V was shortened by 3 bases and J by 2 bases, with 15 bases between the two germline ends.

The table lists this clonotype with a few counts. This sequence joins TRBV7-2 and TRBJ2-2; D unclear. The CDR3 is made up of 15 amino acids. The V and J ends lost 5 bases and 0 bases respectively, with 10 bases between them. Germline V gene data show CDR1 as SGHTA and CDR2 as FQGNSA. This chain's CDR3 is CASSPKTPNTGELFF. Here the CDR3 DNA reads TGTGCCAGCAGCCCGAAGACCCCGAACACCGGGGAGCTGTTTTTT.

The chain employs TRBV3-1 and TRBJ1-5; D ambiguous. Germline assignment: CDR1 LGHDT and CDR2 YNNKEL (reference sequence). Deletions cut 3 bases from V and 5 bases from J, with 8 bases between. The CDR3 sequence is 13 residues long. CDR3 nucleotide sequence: TGTGCCAGCAGCCAGCGCAAAGATCAGCCCCAGCATTTT. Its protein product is CASSQRKDQPQHF.

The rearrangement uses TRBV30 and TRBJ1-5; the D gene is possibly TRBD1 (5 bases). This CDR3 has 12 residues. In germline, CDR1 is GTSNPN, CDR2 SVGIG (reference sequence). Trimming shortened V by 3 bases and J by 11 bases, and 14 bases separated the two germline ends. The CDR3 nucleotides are TGTGCCTGGAGCCCGGGGGTCGGGGCCCAGCATTTT. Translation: CAWSPGVGAQHF.

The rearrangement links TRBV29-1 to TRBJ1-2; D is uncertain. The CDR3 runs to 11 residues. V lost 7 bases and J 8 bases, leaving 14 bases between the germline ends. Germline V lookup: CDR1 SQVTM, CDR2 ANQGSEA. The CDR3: CSASDGRGYTF. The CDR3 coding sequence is TGCAGCGCCTCGGACGGGCGAGGCTACACCTTC.

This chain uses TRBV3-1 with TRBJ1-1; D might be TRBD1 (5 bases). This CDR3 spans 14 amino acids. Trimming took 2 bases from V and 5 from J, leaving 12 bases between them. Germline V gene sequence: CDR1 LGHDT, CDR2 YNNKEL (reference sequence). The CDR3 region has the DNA TGTGCCAGCAGCCAACAGTCGAAGGGGACTGAAGCTTTCTTT. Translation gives CASSQQSKGTEAFF.

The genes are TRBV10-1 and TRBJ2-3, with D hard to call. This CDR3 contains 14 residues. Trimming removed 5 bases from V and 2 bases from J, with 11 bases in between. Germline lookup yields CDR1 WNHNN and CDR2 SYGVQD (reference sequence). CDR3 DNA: TGCGCCAGCAGTCGACACCAACCCACAGATACGCAGTATTTT. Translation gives CASSRHQPTDTQYF.

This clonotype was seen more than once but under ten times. DNA of the CDR3: TGTGCCAGCAGCTTAAACTTCCGGGGACTAGCGGGACGCCAAGAGACCCAGTACTTC. Translation: CASSLNFRGLAGRQETQYF. The genes are TRBV7-2 and TRBJ2-5; 13 bases agree with TRBD2. This CDR3 is 19 amino acids long. The ends lost 2 bases at V and 1 base at J; junction bases unmatched: 10. Germline V gives CDR1 SGHTA, CDR2 FQGNSA. The full variable domain, completed using reference TRBV7-2 and TRBJ2-5, is GAGVSQSPSNKVTEKGKDVELRCDPISGHTALYWYRQSLGQGLEFLIYFQGNSAPDKSGLPSDRFSAERTGGSVSTLTIQRTQQEDSAVYLCASSLNFRGLAGRQETQYFGPGTRLLVL.

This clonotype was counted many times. CDR3 DNA sequence: TGTGCCAGCTGGAACACCGGGACAGATACGCAGTATTTT. As protein: CASWNTGTDTQYF. The chain recombines TRBV12-3 or TRBV12-4 with TRBJ2-3, with D unclear. This CDR3 contains 13 residues. Trimming removed 8 bases at V and 3 bases at J, with 12 bases between.

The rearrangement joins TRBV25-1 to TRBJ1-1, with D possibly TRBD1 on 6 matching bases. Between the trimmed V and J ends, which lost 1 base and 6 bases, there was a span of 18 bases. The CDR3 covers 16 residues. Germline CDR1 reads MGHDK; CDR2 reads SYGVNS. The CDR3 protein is CASSEWGALTKAEAFF. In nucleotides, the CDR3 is TGTGCCAGCAGTGAATGGGGGGCCCTAACGAAAGCTGAAGCTTTCTTT.

The CDR3 protein is CASRDTTSYEQYF. CDR3 in DNA: TGTGCCAGCCGGGACACGACCTCCTACGAGCAGTACTTC. The rearrangement links TRBV6-5 to TRBJ2-5; tentative D call: TRBD1 (6 bases). The J call could be wrong; TRBJ2-7 is a better fit for the DNA end. Looked up from germline, CDR1 is MNHEY and CDR2 is SVGAGI. The CDR3 spans 13 residues.